This T cell receptor (beta chain) was identified during a study of blood T cell repertoires in COVID-19. In germline, CDR1 is MNHEY, CDR2 SVGEGT. The CDR3 spans 13 residues. The ends lost 6 bases at V and 8 bases at J; junction bases unmatched: 6. Measured with immunoSEQ multiplex PCR; TCRdb has only the in-frame clones, and not every one. The data show about 530,000 clones, with roughly 91% seen just once and around 7.8% held by the top ten. The TCR sequence derives from a woman aged 45-60 years with COVID-19, enrolled during active disease. Input material: peripheral blood. V and J are TRBV6-2 or TRBV6-3 and TRBJ1-1; 10 positions agree with TRBD1. The CDR3 sequence is CASSSGTGEEAFF. The CDR3 coding sequence is TGTGCCAGCAGCTCCGGGACAGGGGAAGAAGCTTTCTTT.